One and the same sample provided the 21 T cell receptor beta chains below, sequenced in a study of metastatic and nonmetastatic thyroid tumors. All patients were untreated before thyroid surgery. TCRdb reanalyzed the PCR reads via MiXCR. Of over 13,000 clones in the sample, about a quarter are singletons; the top ten hold under 8.5%. The sample was tumor tissue. The receptor set was obtained from a female donor with papillary thyroid cancer or a benign thyroid nodule (not recorded which). Some clones in this sample may be carry-over from other donors' samples.

The V call is TRBV20-1, the J call TRBJ2-7, with 9 bases matching TRBD2. J gave up 2 bases and V 3 bases, and 8 bases lay outside the gene matches. From germline, CDR1 is DFQATT and CDR2 SNEGSKA (reference sequence). The CDR3 loop spans 15 amino acids. The DNA of the CDR3 is TGCAGTGCTAGTATTAGTGCGGGAGGGCCCTACGAGCAGTACTTC. This codes for CSASISAGGPYEQYF.

This clone was counted only a few times. The chain carries TRBV6-5 and TRBJ2-7; D gene unclear. The CDR3 loop spans 15 amino acids. Trimming pared 0 bases from V and 0 bases from J, leaving 9 bases between. From germline, CDR1 is MNHEY and CDR2 SVGAGI. This chain's CDR3 is CASSYSSPSSYEQYF. The CDR3 bases are TGTGCCAGCAGTTACTCGAGCCCGAGCTCCTACGAGCAGTACTTC.

This clone was observed at least ten times. The chain combines TRBV30 with TRBJ1-6, with TRBD1 as a possible D gene (5 bases). Per germline, CDR1 GTSNPN and CDR2 SVGIG (reference sequence). V lost 2 bases to trimming and J lost 6 bases, with 11 bases between them. The CDR3 is made up of 14 amino acids. CDR3 sequence reads: CAWSPRRANSPLHF. The CDR3 nucleotides are TGTGCCTGGAGTCCCCGCAGGGCTAATTCACCCCTCCACTTT.

This clone was observed a few times. This rearrangement joins TRBV6-5 to TRBJ2-4; D remains ambiguous. Germline V gene data show CDR1 as MNHEY and CDR2 as SVGAGI. The length of the CDR3 is 16 residues. Trimming took 0 bases from V and 0 from J, leaving 9 bases between them. The CDR3 loop reads CASSYSVVQAKNIQYF. CDR3 nucleotides: TGTGCCAGCAGTTACTCGGTTGTCCAAGCCAAAAACATTCAGTACTTC.

This clone was counted at least ten times. The chain has TRBV4-1 and TRBJ1-6; no definite D call. The germline CDR1 and CDR2 sequences are MGHRA and YSYEKL. The CDR3 contains 13 residues. Trimming took off 0 bases at V and 9 bases at J, with 6 bases between the two ends. CDR3 nucleotides: TGCGCCAGCAGCCAAGATTGGGGTTCACCCCTCCACTTT. It specifies CASSQDWGSPLHF.

Relative to its sample, this clone is medium-sized. The chain uses TRBV20-1 and TRBJ1-3; D possibly corresponds to TRBD1 (5 bases). CDR1 and CDR2 (germline): DFQATT, SNEGSKA (reference sequence). Trimming removed 1 base from V and 3 bases from J, with 10 bases in between. The length of the CDR3 is 14 residues. The CDR3 region is CSARVGGSGNTIYF. CDR3 in DNA: TGCAGTGCTAGAGTGGGGGGGAGTGGAAACACCATATATTTT.

The chain is built from TRBV29-1 and TRBJ2-2; D is possibly TRBD1 (6 bases). Germline values: CDR1 SQVTM, CDR2 ANQGSEA. This CDR3 contains 11 residues. V shed 4 bases and J shed 6 bases, with 6 bases lying between them. The DNA for the CDR3 is TGCAGCGTTGGGGGGCCCGGGGAGCTGTTTTTT. Its translation: CSVGGPGELFF.

Note on this clone: One end of the junction varies from germline; a read error may be responsible. This chain uses TRBV6-5 with TRBJ1-2, with 8 nucleotides matching TRBD1. The CDR3 has 13 amino acids. Germline V gives CDR1 MNHEY, CDR2 SVGAGI. The CDR3 DNA follows: TGTGCCAGCAGTTGGACAGGGACGTCTGGCTACAAATTC. This translates into CASSWTGTSGYKF.

This clone is medium-sized (0.01 to 0.1%). This chain joins TRBV20-1 and TRBJ2-7, with 8 bases fitting TRBD1. The CDR3 sequence is 13 residues long. Trimming cost V 5 bases and J 3 bases; bases outside gene matches: 6. Germline V gene sequence: CDR1 DFQATT, CDR2 SNEGSKA (reference sequence). CDR3 in amino acids: CSAHRDRFYEQYF. The CDR3, as DNA: TGCAGTGCTCACCGGGACAGGTTCTACGAGCAGTACTTC.

This clone was recorded only once. The chain recombines TRBV11-1 with TRBJ2-6; TRBD1 is a possible D gene (5 bases). V was trimmed by 3 bases and J by 2 bases, leaving 14 bases between them. This CDR3 is 17 amino acids long. Germline loops: CDR1 SGHAT, CDR2 FQDESV (reference sequence). This CDR3 reads CASSFPAGKAGANVLTF. The CDR3, as DNA: TGTGCCAGCAGCTTTCCTGCAGGGAAGGCTGGGGCCAACGTCCTGACTTTC.

This clone was picked up many times. The chain couples TRBV7-2 to TRBJ2-4; D may be TRBD2 (6 bases). Trimming took off 0 bases at V and 1 base at J, with 13 bases between the two ends. Germline assignment: CDR1 SGHTA and CDR2 FQGNSA. CDR3 length equals 17 residues. CDR3 sequence (DNA): TGTGCCAGCAGCTTAGCTCTAGGTCGGGGGGCCAAAAACATTCAGTACTTC. This encodes CASSLALGRGAKNIQYF.

By sample fraction, this clone is medium-sized. The V gene is TRBV2, the J gene TRBJ1-1; no reliable D call. CDR3 length: 15 residues. From germline, CDR1 is SNHLY and CDR2 FYNNEI. V was clipped by 2 bases and J by 0 bases, with 10 bases between them. CDR3 sequence (DNA): TGTGCCAGCAGTGAATTTGGAGGGATGAACACTGAAGCTTTCTTT. Amino acids: CASSEFGGMNTEAFF.

The V call is TRBV11-2, the J call TRBJ2-7, with unresolved D. V was trimmed by 3 bases and J by 1 base, leaving 13 bases between them. The V gene's germline CDR1 is SGHAT and CDR2 FQNNGV. CDR3 length: 15 amino acids. CDR3 bases: TGTGCCAGCAGCTTGAATGCCGGGCCGTCCTACGAGCAGTACTTC. It is translated as CASSLNAGPSYEQYF.

The rearrangement links TRBV28 to TRBJ1-1; maybe TRBD1 (5 bases). Trimming stripped 3 bases from V and 4 bases from J, with 9 bases between. The CDR3 sequence is 13 residues long. Germline V gene sequence: CDR1 MDHEN, CDR2 SYDVKM. CDR3 sequence (DNA): TGTGCCAGCAGTTTCGGCGGGGGCACTGAAGCTTTCTTT. Translation: CASSFGGGTEAFF.

This clone is deemed medium-sized. The chain couples TRBV6-1 to TRBJ1-2, with 9 bases lining up with TRBD1. Germline V lookup: CDR1 MNHNS, CDR2 SASEGT. With 6 bases clipped from V and 5 bases from J, the junction kept 4 bases outside the gene matches. CDR3 length equals 13 residues. The DNA of the CDR3 is TGTGCCAGCAGAACAGGGGGCGAGTATGGCTACACCTTC. Encoded protein: CASRTGGEYGYTF.

In this sample, this clone turned up a few times. The CDR3 nucleotides are TGTGCCAGCACCCTAGGTTTGGGACAGGGAAAAAGGGAGCAGTACTTC. Protein: CASTLGLGQGKREQYF. The chain combines TRBV27 with TRBJ2-7, with 9 bases lining up with TRBD1. The germline gives CDR1 MNHEY, CDR2 SMNVEV (reference sequence). The CDR3 consists of 16 residues. V gave up 7 bases and J gave up 7 bases; unmatched junction bases: 17.

As regards this clone: Given the absence of the conserved phenylalanine or tryptophan at the CDR3 end, a read error is likely. The genes are TRBV14 and TRBJ2-7; 7 nucleotides agree with TRBD1. The length of the CDR3 is 15 residues. Germline V gene data show CDR1 as SGHDN and CDR2 as FVKESK. Here the CDR3 reads CACSQDPGQAYEQYS. For the CDR3, the DNA is TGTGCCTGCAGCCAAGATCCCGGACAGGCCTACGAGCAGTACTCC.

This clone showed up many times. The V call is TRBV11-2, the J call TRBJ2-5; TRBD2 matches at 13 bases. Germline loops: CDR1 SGHAT, CDR2 FQNNGV. The junction had 6 bases not matched to a gene; V was cut back by 0 bases and J by 5 bases. The CDR3 is 17 amino acids. CDR3 in DNA: TGTGCCAGCAGCTTAGATCCCGGACTAGCGGGAGACGAGACCCAGTACTTC. Amino acid sequence: CASSLDPGLAGDETQYF.

By sample share, this clone is medium-sized. The chain employs TRBV20-1 and TRBJ2-7; D is uncertain. V gave up 3 bases and J gave up 0 bases, with 12 bases separating them. The CDR3 is made up of 14 amino acids. The germline V gene encodes CDR1 DFQATT and CDR2 SNEGSKA (reference sequence). CDR3 bases: TGCAGTGCTAGGACGCCCTCCAGCTCCTACGAGCAGTACTTC. Amino acid sequence: CSARTPSSSYEQYF.

V is TRBV6-5 and J is TRBJ2-7, with D possibly matching TRBD1 (6 bases). V lost 4 bases and J lost 3, with 16 bases in between. The CDR3 runs 15 residues. CDR1 is MNHEY and CDR2 is SVGAGI in the germline V gene. For the CDR3, the DNA is TGTGCCAGCAGTTTGGGAACAGGGACCATCTACGAGCAGTACTTC. Encoded protein: CASSLGTGTIYEQYF.

This clone was seen a few times. This sequence joins TRBV12-3 or TRBV12-4 and TRBJ2-7, with 10 bases aligning to TRBD1. The CDR3 covers 14 residues. V was pared by 3 bases and J by 2 bases, with 1 base of the junction left unmatched. Written as DNA, the CDR3 is TGTGCCAGCAGTTTGGGACAGGGGCCCTACGAGCAGTACTTC. Translating gives CASSLGQGPYEQYF.